Listed below are T cell receptor beta chains from one sample, sequenced in a study of blood T cell repertoires in COVID-19. Clones were read by immunoSEQ multiplex PCR, and TCRdb kept only the in-frame ones, dropping some. The data contain 90,000 to 100,000 clones, approximately 85% of them singletons. The material sequenced was peripheral blood. The source is a human donor in a cohort sampled during active COVID-19. CDR3s include the opening cysteine and the closing phenylalanine or tryptophan. D genes are given only for firm matches. Size values are once, few and many counts, or a class for expanded clones, and some rows have none.

clone_size d_call j_call v_call cdr3_nt cdr3_aa
. TRBD2 TRBJ2-3 TRBV6-6 TGTGCCAGCAGTCCCCTAGCGGGGGGCGATACGCAGTATTTT CASSPLAGGDTQYF
. TRBD1 TRBJ1-2 TRBV29-1 TGCAGCGTCACAGGGGAGGTAGGCTACACCTTC CSVTGEVGYTF
once . TRBJ1-2 TRBV3-1/TRBV3-2 TGTGCCAGCAGCCAAGATTCGGCCGGGAGGGGTGGCTACACCTTC CASSQDSAGRGGYTF
. TRBD1 TRBJ2-2 TRBV5-1 TGCGCCAGCAGCTTCACAGGGGAAACCGGGGAGCTGTTTTTT CASSFTGETGELFF
. TRBD2 TRBJ2-7 TRBV5-1 TGCGCCAGCAGCGAGACTAGCGGGGGGTCCCACGAGCAGTACTTC CASSETSGGSHEQYF
. TRBD1 TRBJ1-2 TRBV6-6 TGTGCCAGCATAGCAGGGGGACAGGGGCGCCATGGCTACACCTTC CASIAGGQGRHGYTF
. TRBD1 TRBJ1-5 TRBV24-1 TGTGCCACCAGTGAGGGCTCACAGGGGTACAGCAATCAGCCCCAGCATTTT CATSEGSQGYSNQPQHF
. TRBD1 TRBJ1-3 TRBV6-5 TGTGCCAGCAGGGGACAGGGAGGCGGAAACACCATATATTTT CASRGQGGGNTIYF
. TRBD2 TRBJ2-3 TRBV7-9 TGTGCCAGCAGCCTTCGACTAGCGGGGAGCACAGATACGCAGTATTTT CASSLRLAGSTDTQYF
. TRBD2 TRBJ2-1 TRBV7-2 TGTGCCAGCAGCTTAGCAGGCGGGGGGGCCTACAATGAGCAGTTCTTC CASSLAGGGAYNEQFF
. . TRBJ2-1 TRBV6-2/TRBV6-3 TGTGCCAGCAGTTTCACTAGAGGTCGGTTCAATGAGCAGTTCTTC CASSFTRGRFNEQFF
. . TRBJ1-1 TRBV6-5 TGTGCCAGCAAGTCTGGACTGATGAACACTGAAGCTTTCTTT CASKSGLMNTEAFF
. TRBD1 TRBJ1-1 TRBV5-1 TGCGCCAGCAGCATAGACAGGGCCACTGAAGCTTTCTTT CASSIDRATEAFF
few . TRBJ2-2 TRBV19 TGTGCCAGTAGCTCGGACTACACCGGGGAGCTGTTTTTT CASSSDYTGELFF
few TRBD1 TRBJ1-3 TRBV6-1 TGTGCCAGCAGTGAAGAGTCAGGGGGACGGAACTCTGGAAACACCATATATTTT CASSEESGGRNSGNTIYF
. TRBD1 TRBJ1-1 TRBV27 TGTGCCAGCAGACTAACTAGACAGGGGGGGACTGAAGCTTTCTTT CASRLTRQGGTEAFF
once . TRBJ2-1 TRBV11-2 TGTGCCAGCAGCTTATATACCCAGGTCACCTACAATGAGCAGTTCTTC CASSLYTQVTYNEQFF
. . TRBJ2-5 TRBV30 TGTGCCTGGACAGAGGGGGTCACGGGGGAGACCCAGTACTTC CAWTEGVTGETQYF
. TRBD2 TRBJ2-4 TRBV3-1/TRBV3-2 TGTGCCAGCAGCCAAGTCAGCGGGAGGGGGTCCAAAAACATTCAGTACTTC CASSQVSGRGSKNIQYF
. . TRBJ2-1 TRBV7-3 TGTGCCAGCAGCCCCCCGCAGGGTTTCAATGAGCAGTTCTTC CASSPPQGFNEQFF
once TRBD1 TRBJ2-7 TRBV30 TGTGCCGGCGGGACAGGTGGCGTCCAGCAGTACTTC CAGGTGGVQQYF
once . TRBJ2-3 TRBV7-3 TGTGCCAGCAGCCAAAAGAGGACAGATACGCAGTATTTT CASSQKRTDTQYF
. TRBD2 TRBJ2-1 TRBV7-3 TGTGCCAGCAGCGGACTAGCGGGGTCTGCAGGCGAGCAGTTCTTC CASSGLAGSAGEQFF
once . TRBJ2-5 TRBV7-3 TGTGCCAGCAGCATAAGCAGCTCATCTGGAGGGGAGACCCAGTACTTC CASSISSSSGGETQYF
. TRBD1 TRBJ1-2 TRBV5-6 TGTGCCAGCAGCTTGGTAGGACAGGGGCGATATGGCTACACCTTC CASSLVGQGRYGYTF
. TRBD1 TRBJ2-7 TRBV5-4 TGTGCCAGCACCCCGGATTTGGACAGGTGGGGCGAGCAGTACTTC CASTPDLDRWGEQYF
once TRBD2 TRBJ2-1 TRBV11-2 TGTGCCAGCAGCTTCTCGGGGGGCTCCTACAATGAGCAGTTCTTC CASSFSGGSYNEQFF
. TRBD1 TRBJ2-7 TRBV28 TGTGCCAGCAGACTTCGGGACAGGCCAGTCGAGCAGTACTTC CASRLRDRPVEQYF
. TRBD1 TRBJ2-7 TRBV5-4 TGTGCCAGCAGCTCGCTGGACAGGGGGGTCCCCTACGAGCAGTACTTC CASSSLDRGVPYEQYF
. . TRBJ1-1 TRBV10-3 TGTGCCATCAGTGGGGTGAGACAGGCTGAAGCTTTCTTT CAISGVRQAEAFF
. . TRBJ1-5 TRBV19 TGTGCCAGTAGCCAACAGGGATTCCTCTTTCCTCAGCCCCAGCATTTT CASSQQGFLFPQPQHF
. . TRBJ1-1 TRBV28 TGTGCCAGCAGTGCCTCTACAGGGTGGGGGAACACTGAAGCTTTCTTT CASSASTGWGNTEAFF
. TRBD1 TRBJ2-1 TRBV25-1 TGTGCCAGCAGGGGGACAGGAGTCTACAATGAGCAGTTCTTC CASRGTGVYNEQFF
. TRBD2 TRBJ2-1 TRBV2 TGTGCCAGTGATCCCATAGCGGGAGGCTTCAATGAGCAGTTCTTC CASDPIAGGFNEQFF